Below, 10 T cell receptor beta chains from the same sample are listed, as sequenced in a study of response to subunit inactivated influenza vaccine. TCRdb re-called the RT-PCR reads with MiXCR, one entry per CDR3 protein. Of roughly 760,000 distinct CDR3 sequences in the sample, 21% were seen once. Sequencing was performed on PBMCs from blood, taken 5 to 6 days after vaccination. The source is a man in his fifties or sixties who received an inactivated influenza vaccine.

This clonotype was detected only once. V usage is TRBV5-1 and J usage is TRBJ2-7, with 12 bases aligning to TRBD2. The CDR3 sequence is 17 residues long. Germline CDR1 reads SGHRS; CDR2 reads YFSETQ. Germline trimming cut 4 bases from V and 0 bases from J; bases unmatched to any gene: 8. The CDR3 is CASSIGLAGILSYEQYF. The CDR3 bases are TGCGCCAGCAGCATCGGACTAGCGGGGATCCTCTCCTACGAGCAGTACTTC.

This clonotype was observed a few times. The V and J genes are TRBV6-1 and TRBJ2-1; 8 bases match TRBD2. CDR1 and CDR2 (germline): MNHNS, SASEGT. J gave up 1 base and V 6 bases, and 5 bases lay outside the gene matches. This CDR3 contains 15 residues. The CDR3 reads CASRTTGGSYNEQFF. The CDR3 nucleotides read TGTGCCAGCAGAACGACGGGGGGGTCCTACAATGAGCAGTTCTTC.

This chain uses TRBV4-3 with TRBJ2-2; 10 bases fit TRBD2. Germline lookup yields CDR1 LGHNA and CDR2 YSLEER. J lost 4 bases, V lost 7 bases, and 6 bases had no gene match. The CDR3 runs to 15 residues. The CDR3 reads CASKAGGPGTGELFF. For the CDR3, the DNA is TGCGCCAGCAAAGCGGGGGGGCCAGGCACCGGGGAGCTGTTTTTT.

The gene calls are TRBV19 and TRBJ1-1; D not resolved. V dropped 1 base and J dropped 4 bases, with 13 bases sitting between them. CDR1 LNHDA and CDR2 SQIVND come from the germline V gene (reference sequence). This CDR3 region has 15 residues. The chain's CDR3 is CASSIVRTPGTEAFF. The CDR3 coding sequence is TGTGCCAGTAGTATAGTCAGGACCCCGGGCACTGAAGCTTTCTTT.

In its sample, this clonotype was seen once. This may stem from a read error, because a much larger clone lies one nucleotide away. In DNA, the CDR3 is TGTGCCAGCAGCCGCGGACTAGCGGGAAGCACAGATACGCATTATTTT. As protein: CASSRGLAGSTDTHYF. V usage is TRBV6-1 and J usage is TRBJ2-3; 12 bases match TRBD2. The CDR3 extends over 16 amino acids. Looked up from germline, CDR1 is MNHNS and CDR2 is SASEGT.

This chain joins TRBV6-2 or TRBV6-3 and TRBJ2-7, with D unresolved. CDR3 length: 15 residues. V gave up 2 bases and J gave up 0 bases, with 11 bases separating them. CDR1 is MNHEY and CDR2 is SVGEGT in the germline V gene. As DNA, the CDR3 is TGTGCCAGCAGTTACGCCGGACGACTCTCCTACGAGCAGTACTTC. It encodes CASSYAGRLSYEQYF.

The gene calls are TRBV5-6 and TRBJ2-1; D may be TRBD1 or TRBD2 (5 bases each). CDR1 and CDR2 (germline): SGHDT, YYEEEE. V was pared by 0 bases and J by 7 bases, with 14 bases between. This CDR3 has 15 amino acids. CDR3 amino acids: CASSLAYGAWNEQFF. Written as DNA, the CDR3 is TGTGCCAGCAGCTTGGCGTACGGGGCCTGGAATGAGCAGTTCTTC. The whole variable domain, remainder taken from reference TRBV5-6 and TRBJ2-1, is DAGVTQSPTHLIKTRGQQVTLRCSPKSGHDTVSWYQQALGQGPQFIFQYYEEEERQRGNFPDRFSGHQFPNYSSELNVNALLLGDSALYLCASSLAYGAWNEQFFGPGTRLTVL.

J is TRBJ2-3 and V is TRBV12-3 or TRBV12-4, with a possible D match to TRBD2 (5 bases). The length of the CDR3 is 14 residues. V lost 4 bases and J lost 6, with 14 bases in between. The CDR3 here is CASSSPGSADTQYF. In nucleotides, the CDR3 is TGTGCCAGCAGTTCACCGGGATCCGCGGATACGCAGTATTTT.

This clonotype was observed a handful of times. V gene TRBV20-1 combines with J gene TRBJ2-3; possibly TRBD2 for D (5 bases). The CDR3 is 14 residues long. With 0 bases removed from V and 12 bases from J, the gap between germline ends came to 19 bases. Germline CDR1 and CDR2: DFQATT and SNEGSKA (reference sequence). The CDR3 spells CSARDLGSRELQYF. The CDR3 DNA reads as TGCAGTGCTAGAGATTTGGGTTCCCGGGAACTACAGTATTTT.

This clonotype has only a few counts. The DNA for the CDR3 is TGCGCCAGCAGCTTGCTGCGGGGGAACAATGAGCAGTTCTTC. Protein product: CASSLLRGNNEQFF. The chain is built from TRBV5-1 and TRBJ2-1; 7 positions agree with TRBD2. Germline V gives CDR1 SGHRS, CDR2 YFSETQ. The CDR3 sequence is 14 residues long. After removal of 1 base from V and 5 bases from J, the junction contained 3 bases not matched to a gene. The variable domain in full, completed from reference TRBV5-1 and TRBJ2-1, reads KAGVTQTPRYLIKTRGQQVTLSCSPISGHRSVSWYQQTPGQGLQFLFEYFSETQRNKGNFPGRFSGRQFSNSRSEMNVSTLELGDSALYLCASSLLRGNNEQFFGPGTRLTVL.